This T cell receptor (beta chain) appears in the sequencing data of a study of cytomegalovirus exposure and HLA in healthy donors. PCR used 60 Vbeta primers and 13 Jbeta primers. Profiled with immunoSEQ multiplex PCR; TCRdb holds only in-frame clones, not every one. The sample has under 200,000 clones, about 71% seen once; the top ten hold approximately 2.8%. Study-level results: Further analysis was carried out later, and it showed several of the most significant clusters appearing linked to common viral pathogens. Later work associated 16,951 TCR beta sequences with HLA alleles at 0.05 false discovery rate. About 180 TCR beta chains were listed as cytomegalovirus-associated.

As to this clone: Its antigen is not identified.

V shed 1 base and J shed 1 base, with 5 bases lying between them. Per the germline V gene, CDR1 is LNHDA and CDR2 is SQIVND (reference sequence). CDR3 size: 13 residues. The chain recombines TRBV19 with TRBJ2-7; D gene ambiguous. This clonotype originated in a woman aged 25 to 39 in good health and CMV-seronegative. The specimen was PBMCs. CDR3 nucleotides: TGTGCCAGTAGTATAGCCTCGTCCTACGAGCAGTACTTC. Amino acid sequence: CASSIASSYEQYF.